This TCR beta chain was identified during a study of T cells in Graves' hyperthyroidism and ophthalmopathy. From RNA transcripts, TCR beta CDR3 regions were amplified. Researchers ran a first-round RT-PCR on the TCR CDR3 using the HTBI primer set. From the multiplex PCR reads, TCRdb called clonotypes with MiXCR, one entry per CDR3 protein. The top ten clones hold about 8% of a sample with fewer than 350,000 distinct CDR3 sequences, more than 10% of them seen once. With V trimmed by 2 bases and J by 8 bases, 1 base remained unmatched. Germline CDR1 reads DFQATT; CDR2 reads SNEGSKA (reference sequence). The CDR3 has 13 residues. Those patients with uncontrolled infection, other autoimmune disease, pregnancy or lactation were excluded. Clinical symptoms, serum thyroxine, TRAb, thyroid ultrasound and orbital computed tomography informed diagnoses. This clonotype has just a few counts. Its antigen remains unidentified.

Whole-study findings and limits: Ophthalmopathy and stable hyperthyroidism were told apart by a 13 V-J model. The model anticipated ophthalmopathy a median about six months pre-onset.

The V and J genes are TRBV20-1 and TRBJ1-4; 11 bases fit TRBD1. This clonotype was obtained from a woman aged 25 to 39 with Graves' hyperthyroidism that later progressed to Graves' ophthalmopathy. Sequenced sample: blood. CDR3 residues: CSARRTGGEKLFF. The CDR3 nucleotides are TGCAGTGCTAGACGGACAGGGGGCGAAAAACTGTTTTTT.